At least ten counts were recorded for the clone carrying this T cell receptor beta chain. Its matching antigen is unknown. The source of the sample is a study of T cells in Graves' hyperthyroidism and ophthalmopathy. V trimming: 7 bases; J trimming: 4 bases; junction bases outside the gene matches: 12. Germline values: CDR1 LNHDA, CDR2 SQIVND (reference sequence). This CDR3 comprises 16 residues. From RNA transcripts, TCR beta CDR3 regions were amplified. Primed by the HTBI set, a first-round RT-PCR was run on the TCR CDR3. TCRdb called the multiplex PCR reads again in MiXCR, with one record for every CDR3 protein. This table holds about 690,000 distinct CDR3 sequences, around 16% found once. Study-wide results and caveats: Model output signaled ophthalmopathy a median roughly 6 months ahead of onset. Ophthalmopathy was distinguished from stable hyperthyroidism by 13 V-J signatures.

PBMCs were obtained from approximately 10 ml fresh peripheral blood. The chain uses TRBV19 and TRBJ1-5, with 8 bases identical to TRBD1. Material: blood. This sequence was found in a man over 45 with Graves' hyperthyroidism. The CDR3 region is CASTREGGTGNQPQHF. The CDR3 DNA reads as TGTGCCAGTACCCGAGAAGGGGGGACAGGTAATCAGCCCCAGCATTTT.